The 8 T cell receptor beta chains reported below all come from one sample, sequenced in a study of T cell responses to AZD1222 COVID-19 vaccine (TCRdb year 2021). Library preparation used the immunoSEQ multiplex PCR assay. TCRdb's version of the immuneACCESS table is confined to in-frame rearrangements and falls short of the full clone set. An unresolved V gene accounts for under half of the shortfall where checked; the remainder is of unknown origin. The sample yields around 140,000 clones; 80% to 95% were counted once. The ten largest account for about 1.5% of the sample. The time point label here, explained by the study, means: baseline before first vaccination. This specimen consisted of peripheral blood, obtained on day 0 of AZD1222 vaccination. The receptors here all came from an adult in good health.

This clone was recorded a few times. The chain's CDR3 is CASSRGQGEYEQYF. CDR3 sequence (DNA): TGCGCCAGCAGCCGGGGACAGGGGGAATACGAGCAGTACTTC. V gene TRBV4-1 combines with J gene TRBJ2-7, with 11 positions matching TRBD1. J gave up 4 bases and V 4 bases, and 3 bases lay outside the gene matches. The CDR3 length is 14 residues. Germline V gene data show CDR1 as MGHRA and CDR2 as YSYEKL.

The chain carries TRBV12-5 and TRBJ1-5; maybe TRBD1 (5 bases). V was cut by 0 bases and J by 3 bases, with 18 bases left in between. The CDR3 is made up of 18 amino acids. Germline V gives CDR1 LGHNT, CDR2 FRNRAP. The CDR3 region has the DNA TGTGCTAGTGGTTTGGTACTTTGGGGGGGGAGCCCCAATCAGCCCCAGCATTTT. Translation gives CASGLVLWGGSPNQPQHF.

V usage is TRBV6-5 and J usage is TRBJ2-7, with D possibly matching TRBD1 (5 bases). Trimming pared 6 bases from V and 3 bases from J, leaving 15 bases between. Germline values: CDR1 MNHEY, CDR2 SVGAGI. The CDR3 is 14 amino acids. The CDR3 nucleotides read TGTGCCAGCAGGCATAATCAGGGTAACTACGAGCAGTACTTC. This sequence encodes CASRHNQGNYEQYF.

In nucleotides, the CDR3 is TGCGCCAGCAGCCAAGTAGCTAGCTATACGCAGTATTTT. Residues: CASSQVASYTQYF. The chain uses TRBV4-1 and TRBJ2-3, with a possible D match to TRBD2 (5 bases). Germline V gene lookup returns CDR1 MGHRA and CDR2 YSYEKL. The CDR3 is 13 amino acids. The V end was cut by 1 base, the J end by 7 bases, with 9 bases between.

This chain uses TRBV4-1 with TRBJ2-5; D assignment may be TRBD1 or TRBD2 (5 bases each). V lost 0 bases, J lost 7 bases, and 15 bases lay in between. The CDR3 is 15 amino acids. Looked up from germline, CDR1 is MGHRA and CDR2 is YSYEKL. CDR3 protein: CASSQEAPARGTQYF. The CDR3 coding sequence is TGCGCCAGCAGCCAAGAAGCTCCTGCGAGGGGGACCCAGTACTTC.

This clone was counted once. The CDR3 loop reads CASLPGHLRGELFF. CDR3 DNA: TGTGCCAGCTTACCCGGACATCTAAGGGGGGAGCTGTTTTTT. This chain links TRBV6-5 with TRBJ2-2, with TRBD1 as a possible D gene (5 bases). Germline assignment: CDR1 MNHEY and CDR2 SVGAGI. V lost 8 bases to trimming and J lost 8 bases, with 18 bases between them. CDR3 size: 14 residues.

The V call is TRBV28, the J call TRBJ2-7; tentative D call: TRBD1 (6 bases). Per the germline V gene, CDR1 is MDHEN and CDR2 is SYDVKM. The CDR3 spans 14 residues. The V end was cut by 4 bases, the J end by 0 bases, with 10 bases between. The CDR3 sequence: CASSYPGDSYEQYF. CDR3 in DNA: TGTGCCAGCAGTTACCCAGGGGACTCCTACGAGCAGTACTTC. Variable domain in full (rest from reference TRBV28 and TRBJ2-7): DVKVTQSSRYLVKRTGEKVFLECVQDMDHENMFWYRQDPGLGLRLIYFSYDVKMKEKGDIPEGYSVSREKKERFSLILESASTNQTSMYLCASSYPGDSYEQYFGPGTRLTVT.

The V gene is TRBV6-5, the J gene TRBJ2-3; TRBD2 might be the D (6 bases). Germline CDR1 and CDR2: MNHEY and SVGAGI. Trimming shortened V by 2 bases and J by 1 base, and 10 bases separated the two germline ends. The CDR3 extends over 15 amino acids. As DNA, the CDR3 is TGTGCCAGCAGTTACACGGGAGAAGGCACAGATACGCAGTATTTT. This gives the protein CASSYTGEGTDTQYF.